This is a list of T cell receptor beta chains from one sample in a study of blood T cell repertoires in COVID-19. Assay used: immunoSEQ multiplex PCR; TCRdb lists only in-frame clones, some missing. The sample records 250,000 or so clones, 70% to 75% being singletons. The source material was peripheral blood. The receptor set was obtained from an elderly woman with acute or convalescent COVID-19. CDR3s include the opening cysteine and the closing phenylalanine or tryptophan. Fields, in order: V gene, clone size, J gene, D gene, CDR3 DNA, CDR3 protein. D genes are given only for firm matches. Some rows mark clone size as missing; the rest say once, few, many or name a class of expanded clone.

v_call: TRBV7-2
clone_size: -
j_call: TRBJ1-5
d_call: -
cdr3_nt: TGTGCCAGCAGCTCCACCGGGTCTCTCAATCAGCCCCAGCATTTT
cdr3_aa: CASSSTGSLNQPQHF

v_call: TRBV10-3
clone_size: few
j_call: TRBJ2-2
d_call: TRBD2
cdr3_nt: TGTGCCATCTCCGCCGGTAGCGGGAGGGGTACCGGGGAGCTGTTTTTT
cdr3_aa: CAISAGSGRGTGELFF

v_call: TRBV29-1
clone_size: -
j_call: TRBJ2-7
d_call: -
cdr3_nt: TGCAGCGTTGAGGTAGTCACTACCCCCTACGAGCAGTACTTC
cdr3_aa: CSVEVVTTPYEQYF

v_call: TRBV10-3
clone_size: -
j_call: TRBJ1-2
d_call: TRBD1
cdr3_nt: TGTGCCATCAGTGGACAGGGCATAAAAGGACTTGGCTACACCTTC
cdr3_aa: CAISGQGIKGLGYTF

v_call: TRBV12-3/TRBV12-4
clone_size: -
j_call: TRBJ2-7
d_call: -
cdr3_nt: TGTGCCAGCAGTTTAGGGGGAGCCGAGCAGTACTTC
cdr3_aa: CASSLGGAEQYF

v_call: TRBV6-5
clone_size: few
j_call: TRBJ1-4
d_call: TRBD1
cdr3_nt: TGTGCCAGCAGAGACAGGGGTGGTGAAAAACTGTTTTTT
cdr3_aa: CASRDRGGEKLFF

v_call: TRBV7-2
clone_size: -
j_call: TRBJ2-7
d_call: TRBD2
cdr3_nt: TGTGCCAGCAGCTTAGCGAGCGGGGGCCTCTACGAGCAGTACTTC
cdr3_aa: CASSLASGGLYEQYF

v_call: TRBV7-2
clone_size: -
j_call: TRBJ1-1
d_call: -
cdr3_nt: TGTGCCAGCAAACCCGGGTATGGAAACACTGAAGCTTTCTTT
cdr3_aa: CASKPGYGNTEAFF

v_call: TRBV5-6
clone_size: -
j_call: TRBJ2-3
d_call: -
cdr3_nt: TGTGCCAGCAGCTTTGGAGGGTCCCCAGATACGCAGTATTTT
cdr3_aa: CASSFGGSPDTQYF

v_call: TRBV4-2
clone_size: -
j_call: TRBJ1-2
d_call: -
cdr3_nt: TGTGCCAGCAGCCGGGAGCCGGGAGCTAACTATGGCTACACCTTC
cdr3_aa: CASSREPGANYGYTF

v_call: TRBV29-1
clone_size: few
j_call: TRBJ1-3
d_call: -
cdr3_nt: TGCAGTGCCGACAGCGGGTCTGGAAACACCATATATTTT
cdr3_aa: CSADSGSGNTIYF

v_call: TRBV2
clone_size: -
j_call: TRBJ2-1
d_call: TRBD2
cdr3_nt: TGTGCCAGCACGCTAGAAGCGGGAGCAAACAATGAGCAGTTCTTC
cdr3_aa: CASTLEAGANNEQFF

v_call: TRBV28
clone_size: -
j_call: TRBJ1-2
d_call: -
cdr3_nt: TGTGCCAGCAGTTTAAACAGAAACTATGGCTACACCTTC
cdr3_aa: CASSLNRNYGYTF

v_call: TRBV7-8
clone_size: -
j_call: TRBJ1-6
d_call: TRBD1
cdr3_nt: TGTGCCAGCAGCTTTGGGGACAGAGGTTCACCCCTCCACTTT
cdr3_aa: CASSFGDRGSPLHF

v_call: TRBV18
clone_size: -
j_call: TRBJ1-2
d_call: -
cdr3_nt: TGTGCCAGCTCACCTGGACAGAACTATGGCTACACCTTC
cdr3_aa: CASSPGQNYGYTF

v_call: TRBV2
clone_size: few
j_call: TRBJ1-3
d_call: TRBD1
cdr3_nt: TGTGCCAGCAGTGTGGACAGGGGAGGAAACACCATATATTTT
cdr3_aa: CASSVDRGGNTIYF

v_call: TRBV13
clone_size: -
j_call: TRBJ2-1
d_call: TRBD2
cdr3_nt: TGTGCCAGCAGCCCCCGGACTAGACTCGGTGAGCAGTTCTTC
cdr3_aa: CASSPRTRLGEQFF

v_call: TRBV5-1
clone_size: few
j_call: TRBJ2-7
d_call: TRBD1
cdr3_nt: TGCGCCAGCCGACACGGGACAGGGGGTTACGAGCAGTACTTC
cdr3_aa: CASRHGTGGYEQYF

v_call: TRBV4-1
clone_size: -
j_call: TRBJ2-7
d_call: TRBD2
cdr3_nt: TGCGCCAGCAGCCAAGAGGTGAGCGGGACGGCCTACGAGCAGTACTTC
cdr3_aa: CASSQEVSGTAYEQYF

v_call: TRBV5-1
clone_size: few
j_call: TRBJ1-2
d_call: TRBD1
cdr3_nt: TGCGCACCAGCACCTTACGGACAGGGGGCCTATGGCTACACCTTC
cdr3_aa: CAPAPYGQGAYGYTF

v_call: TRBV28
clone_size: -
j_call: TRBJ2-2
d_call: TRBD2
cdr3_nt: TGTGCCAGCAGTTCCCGGACTAGCGGCAACTACGGGGAGCTGTTTTTT
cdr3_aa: CASSSRTSGNYGELFF

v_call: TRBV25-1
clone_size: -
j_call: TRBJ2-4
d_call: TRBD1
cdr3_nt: TGTGCCAGCAGCCAGACAGGGATTAACAAAAACATTCAGTACTTC
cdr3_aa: CASSQTGINKNIQYF

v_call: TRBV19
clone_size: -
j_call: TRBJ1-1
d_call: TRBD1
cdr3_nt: TGTGCCAGTTCGACAGGGGGCTGGACTGAAGCTTTCTTT
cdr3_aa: CASSTGGWTEAFF

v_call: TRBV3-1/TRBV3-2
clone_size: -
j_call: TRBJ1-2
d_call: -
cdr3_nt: TGTGCCAGCAGCCAAGCCAGTAACTATGGCTACACCTTC
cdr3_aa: CASSQASNYGYTF

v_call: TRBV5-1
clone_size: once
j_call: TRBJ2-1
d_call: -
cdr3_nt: TGCGCCAGCAGCATAGACTACAATGAGCAGTTCTTC
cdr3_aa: CASSIDYNEQFF